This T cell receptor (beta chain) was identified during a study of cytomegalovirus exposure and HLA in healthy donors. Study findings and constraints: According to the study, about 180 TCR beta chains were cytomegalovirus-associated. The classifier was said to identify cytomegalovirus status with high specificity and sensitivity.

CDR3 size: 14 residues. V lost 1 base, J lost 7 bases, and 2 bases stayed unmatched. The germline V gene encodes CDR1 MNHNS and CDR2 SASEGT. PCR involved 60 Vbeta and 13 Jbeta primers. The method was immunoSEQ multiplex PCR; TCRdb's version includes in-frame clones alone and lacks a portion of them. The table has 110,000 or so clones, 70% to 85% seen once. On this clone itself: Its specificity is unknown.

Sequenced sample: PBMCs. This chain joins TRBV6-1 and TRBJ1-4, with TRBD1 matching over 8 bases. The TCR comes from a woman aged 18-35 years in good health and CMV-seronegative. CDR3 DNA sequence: TGTGCCAGCAGTGAAGGGACAGGGTTTGAAAAACTGTTTTTT. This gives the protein CASSEGTGFEKLFF.